These 5 T cell receptor beta chains were all obtained from the same sample, sequenced in a study of technical replicates of blood from a handful of donors. The assay was immunoSEQ multiplex PCR, and TCRdb's table has in-frame clones only and misses some. The table records over 75,000 clones, approximately 96% of them present only once. The sequencing sample was made of T cells isolated from PBMCs. The origin of the receptors is a human donor in good health.

The J gene is TRBJ1-1, the V gene TRBV2; TRBD1 matches 8 bases. The V gene end was trimmed by 2 bases and the J gene end by 4 bases; junction bases not matched to a gene: 6. The length of the CDR3 is 15 residues. Germline loops: CDR1 SNHLY, CDR2 FYNNEI. As DNA, the CDR3 is TGTGCCAGCAGTGAACGTGGCAGGGGGCTCACTGAAGCTTTCTTT. It yields the protein CASSERGRGLTEAFF.

The V call is TRBV5-8, the J call TRBJ1-3, with D possibly matching TRBD1 (5 bases). The CDR3 length is 13 residues. Trimming pared 3 bases from V and 3 bases from J, leaving 7 bases between. From germline, CDR1 is SGHTS and CDR2 YDEGEE. CDR3 in DNA: TGTGCCAGCAGCTGGGACTTTGGAAACACCATATATTTT. Residues: CASSWDFGNTIYF.

The genes are TRBV5-8 and TRBJ1-2; a weak D match, TRBD1 (6 bases). Germline CDR1 and CDR2: SGHTS and YDEGEE. Between the trimmed V and J ends, which lost 4 bases and 7 bases, there was a span of 14 bases. This CDR3 spans 13 amino acids. The CDR3 is CASSPIGQRGYTF. The CDR3 bases are TGTGCCAGCAGCCCAATCGGACAGCGTGGCTACACCTTC.

The rearrangement links TRBV5-1 to TRBJ2-6, with D perhaps TRBD2 (5 bases). The length of the CDR3 is 17 residues. Trimming pared 0 bases from V and 0 bases from J, leaving 10 bases between. CDR1 is SGHRS, CDR2 YFSETQ, per germline. The CDR3 DNA is TGCGCCAGCAGCTTGGAGGCGGGTAGCTCTGGGGCCAACGTCCTGACTTTC. This translates into CASSLEAGSSGANVLTF.

The chain couples TRBV28 to TRBJ1-1, with D maybe TRBD1 (6 bases). Per the germline V gene, CDR1 is MDHEN and CDR2 is SYDVKM. Trimming left V 4 bases short and J 1 base short, with 10 bases between. The CDR3 length is 14 residues. The CDR3 DNA reads TGTGCCAGCAGTTGGCAGGGGACGAACACTGAAGCTTTCTTT. It codes for CASSWQGTNTEAFF.